The T cell receptor beta chain described here comes from a study of vaccination and CD4 T cells after COVID-19. Study-level information: Taking of post-vaccine samples occurred a median around 67 days after dose two (range 14 to 241). Control cultures received a CEFX pool, an HIV-1 Nef pool, or no peptide.

As for treatment: approximately 9-day PBMC culture with coronavirus spike peptide pools or control peptides (ViraFEST assay). ViraFEST stimulated the growth of antigen-specific T cells using peptide pools and subsequently profiled their TCRs by sequencing. Wells contained 1.8 million or so PBMCs each, and these were cultured with around 9.6 IU/ml IL-2 and 9 to 10 ug/ml peptide pools. The table lists this clonotype with a few counts. The antigen is unknown. V was clipped by 3 bases and J by 5 bases; unmatched bases: 5. The CDR3 is 15 residues long. Germline V lookup: CDR1 LNHNV, CDR2 YYDKDF (reference sequence). The Oncomine TCR Beta short-read assay was what sequenced the DNA obtained from cultured CD4+ T cells. TCRdb reprocessed the PCR reads with MiXCR, giving one entry per CDR3 protein. The table lists some 14,000 distinct CDR3 sequences, 55% of them singletons, with 16% in the top ten.

The chain couples TRBV15 to TRBJ1-5, with 9 bases matching TRBD1. This sequence originates from a human donor who had recovered from COVID-19. Input material: CD4+ T cells from blood, cultured in vitro. CDR3: CATSSPGTGYQPQHF. In nucleotides, the CDR3 is TGTGCCACCAGCAGCCCCGGGACAGGGTATCAGCCCCAGCATTTT.